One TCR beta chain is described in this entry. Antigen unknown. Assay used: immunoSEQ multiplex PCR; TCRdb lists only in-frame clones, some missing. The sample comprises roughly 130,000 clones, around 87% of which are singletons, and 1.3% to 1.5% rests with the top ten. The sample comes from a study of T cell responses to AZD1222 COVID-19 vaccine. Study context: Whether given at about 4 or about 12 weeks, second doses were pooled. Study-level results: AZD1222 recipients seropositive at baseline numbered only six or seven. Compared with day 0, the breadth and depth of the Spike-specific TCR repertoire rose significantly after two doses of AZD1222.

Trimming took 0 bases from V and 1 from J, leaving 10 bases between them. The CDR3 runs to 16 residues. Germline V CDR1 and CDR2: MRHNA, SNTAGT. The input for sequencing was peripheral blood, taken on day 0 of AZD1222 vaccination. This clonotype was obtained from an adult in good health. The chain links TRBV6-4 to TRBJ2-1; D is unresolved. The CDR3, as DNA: TGTGCCAGCAGTGACTCTGGTAGGGCGTCCTACAATGAGCAGTTCTTC. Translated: CASSDSGRASYNEQFF.